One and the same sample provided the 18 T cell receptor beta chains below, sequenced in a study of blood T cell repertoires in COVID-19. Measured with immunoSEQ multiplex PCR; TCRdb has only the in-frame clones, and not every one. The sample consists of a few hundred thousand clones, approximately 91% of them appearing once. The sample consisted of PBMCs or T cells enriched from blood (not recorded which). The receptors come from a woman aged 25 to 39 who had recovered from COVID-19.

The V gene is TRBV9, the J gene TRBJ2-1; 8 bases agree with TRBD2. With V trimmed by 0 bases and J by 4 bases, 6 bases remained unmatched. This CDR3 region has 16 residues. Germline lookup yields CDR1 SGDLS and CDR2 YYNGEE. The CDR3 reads CASSVEAGGMYNEQFF. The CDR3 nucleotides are TGTGCCAGCAGCGTAGAGGCGGGGGGCATGTACAATGAGCAGTTCTTC.

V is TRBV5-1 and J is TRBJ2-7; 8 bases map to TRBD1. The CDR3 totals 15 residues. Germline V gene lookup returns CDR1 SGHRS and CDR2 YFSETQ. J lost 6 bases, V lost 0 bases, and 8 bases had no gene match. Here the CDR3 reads CASSLAGTGRGEQYF. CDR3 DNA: TGCGCCAGCAGCTTGGCCGGGACAGGAAGGGGCGAGCAGTACTTC.

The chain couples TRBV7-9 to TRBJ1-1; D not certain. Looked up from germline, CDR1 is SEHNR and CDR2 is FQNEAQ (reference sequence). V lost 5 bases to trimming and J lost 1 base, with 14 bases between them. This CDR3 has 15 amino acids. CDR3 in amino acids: CASSPLAGRNTEAFF. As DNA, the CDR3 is TGTGCCAGCAGCCCACTAGCCGGGCGGAACACTGAAGCTTTCTTT.

CDR3: CASSLNAPGTAYEQYF. CDR3 DNA: TGTGCCAGCAGCTTGAATGCCCCCGGGACAGCCTACGAGCAGTACTTC. The chain has TRBV7-2 and TRBJ2-7, with TRBD1 identical over 7 bases. V shed 3 bases, J shed 2 bases, and the junction held 10 bases outside the gene matches. The CDR3 is 16 amino acids. The germline gives CDR1 SGHTA, CDR2 FQGNSA.

CDR3: CATSRDRRTSGRALAGELFF. CDR3 coding DNA: TGTGCCACCAGCAGAGATCGCAGGACTAGCGGGAGGGCACTTGCCGGGGAGCTGTTTTTT. The V gene is TRBV15, the J gene TRBJ2-2; 15 bases agree with TRBD2. V shed 0 bases and J 6 bases; nucleotides not matched to a gene: 11. The CDR3 is 20 amino acids. Per germline, CDR1 LNHNV and CDR2 YYDKDF (reference sequence).

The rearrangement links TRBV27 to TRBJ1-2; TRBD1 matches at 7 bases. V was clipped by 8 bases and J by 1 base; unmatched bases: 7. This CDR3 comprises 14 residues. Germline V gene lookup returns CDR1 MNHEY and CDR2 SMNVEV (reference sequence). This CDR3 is CASGRTGLNYGYTF. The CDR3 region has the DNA TGTGCCAGCGGTAGGACAGGTCTTAACTATGGCTACACCTTC.

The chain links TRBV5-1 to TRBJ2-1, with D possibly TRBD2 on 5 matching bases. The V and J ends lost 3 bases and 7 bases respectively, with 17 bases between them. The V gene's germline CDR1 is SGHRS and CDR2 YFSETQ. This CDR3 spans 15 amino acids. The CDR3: CASSSSGPRVNEQFF. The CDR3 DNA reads TGCGCCAGCAGCTCCAGCGGCCCTAGGGTTAATGAGCAGTTCTTC.

CDR3 nucleotide sequence: TGTGCCAGCAGTCGCGCCGGGACAGGGGGATCAAACTATGGCTACACCTTC. Protein sequence: CASSRAGTGGSNYGYTF. The chain is built from TRBV6-6 and TRBJ1-2; 11 nucleotides agree with TRBD1. Trimming removed 5 bases from V and 2 bases from J; junction bases left unmatched: 10. The germline CDR1 and CDR2 sequences are MNHNY and SVGAGI (reference sequence). The CDR3 runs 17 residues.

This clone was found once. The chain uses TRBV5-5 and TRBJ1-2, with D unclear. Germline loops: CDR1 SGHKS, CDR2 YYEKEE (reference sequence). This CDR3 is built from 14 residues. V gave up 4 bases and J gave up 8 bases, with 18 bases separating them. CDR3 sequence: CASSLIELAYGYTF. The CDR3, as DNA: TGTGCCAGCAGCCTGATAGAACTCGCTTACGGCTACACCTTC.

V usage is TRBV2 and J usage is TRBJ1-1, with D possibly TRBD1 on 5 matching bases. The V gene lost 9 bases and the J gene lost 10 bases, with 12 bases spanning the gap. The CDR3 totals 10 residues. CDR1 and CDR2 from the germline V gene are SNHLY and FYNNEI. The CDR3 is CASRGQRAFF. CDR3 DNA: TGTGCCAGTAGAGGACAAAGAGCTTTCTTT.

The CDR3 loop is CASSIWTSGRTSTGELFF. Written as DNA, the CDR3 is TGTGCCAGTAGTATATGGACTAGCGGGAGGACCTCCACCGGGGAGCTGTTTTTT. This chain uses TRBV19 with TRBJ2-2, with 14 positions matching TRBD2. The ends lost 2 bases at V and 4 bases at J; junction bases unmatched: 6. CDR1 is LNHDA and CDR2 is SQIVND in the germline V gene (reference sequence). CDR3 size: 18 residues.

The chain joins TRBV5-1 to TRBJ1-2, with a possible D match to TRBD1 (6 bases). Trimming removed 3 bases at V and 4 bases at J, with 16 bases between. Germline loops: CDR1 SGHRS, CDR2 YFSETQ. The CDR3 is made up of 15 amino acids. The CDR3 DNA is TGCGCCAGCAGCTGGGACAACCCGACCCTCTATGGCTACACCTTC. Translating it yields CASSWDNPTLYGYTF.

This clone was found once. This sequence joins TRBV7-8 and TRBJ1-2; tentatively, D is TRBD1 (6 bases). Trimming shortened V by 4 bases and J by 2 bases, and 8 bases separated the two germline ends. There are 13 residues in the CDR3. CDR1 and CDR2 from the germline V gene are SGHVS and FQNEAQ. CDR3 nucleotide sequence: TGTGCCAGCAGCTCAGGACAGAACTATGGCTACACCTTC. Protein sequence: CASSSGQNYGYTF.

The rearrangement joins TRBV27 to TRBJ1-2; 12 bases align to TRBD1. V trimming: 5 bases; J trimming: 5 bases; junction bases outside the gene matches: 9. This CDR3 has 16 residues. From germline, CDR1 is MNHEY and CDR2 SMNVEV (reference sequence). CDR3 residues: CASSPDGTGGIYGYTF. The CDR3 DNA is TGTGCCAGCAGTCCTGACGGGACAGGGGGCATATATGGCTACACCTTC.

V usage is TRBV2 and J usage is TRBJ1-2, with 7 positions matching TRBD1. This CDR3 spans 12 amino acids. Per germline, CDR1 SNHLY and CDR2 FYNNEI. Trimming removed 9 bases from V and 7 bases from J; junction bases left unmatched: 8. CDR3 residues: CARGQPSGGYTF. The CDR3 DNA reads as TGTGCCAGGGGACAGCCGTCCGGTGGCTACACCTTC. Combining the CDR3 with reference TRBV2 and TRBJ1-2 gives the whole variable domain EPEVTQTPSHQVTQMGQEVILRCVPISNHLYFYWYRQILGQKVEFLVSFYNNEISEKSEIFDDQFSVERPDGSNFTLKIRSTKLEDSAMYFCARGQPSGGYTFGSGTRLTVV.

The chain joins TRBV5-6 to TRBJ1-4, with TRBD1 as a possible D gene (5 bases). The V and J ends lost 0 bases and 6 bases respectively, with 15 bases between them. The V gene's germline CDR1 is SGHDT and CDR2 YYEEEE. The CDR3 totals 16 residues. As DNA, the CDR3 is TGTGCCAGCAGCTTGGGGGACTCCAAGCCGGATGAAAAACTGTTTTTT. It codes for CASSLGDSKPDEKLFF.

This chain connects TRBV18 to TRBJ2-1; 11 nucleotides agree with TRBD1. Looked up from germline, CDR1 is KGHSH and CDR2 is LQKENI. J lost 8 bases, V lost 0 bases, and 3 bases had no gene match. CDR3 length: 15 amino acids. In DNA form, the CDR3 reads TGTGCCAGCTCACCACCGGACAGGGGGCTCTATGAGCAGTTCTTC. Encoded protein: CASSPPDRGLYEQFF.

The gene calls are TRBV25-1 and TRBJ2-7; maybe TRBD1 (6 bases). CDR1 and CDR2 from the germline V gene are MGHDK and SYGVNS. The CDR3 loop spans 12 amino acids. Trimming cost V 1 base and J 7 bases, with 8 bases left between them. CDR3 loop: CASSELRGEQYF. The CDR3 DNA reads TGTGCCAGCAGTGAATTGAGGGGGGAGCAGTACTTC.